The entry below describes one T cell receptor (beta chain). No antigen is known for it. The data derive from a study of T-cell reconstitution after alpha-beta-depleted transplantation in children. Using unique molecular identifiers, the investigators prepared the TCRbeta library. A single record per CDR3 protein comes from TCRdb applying MiXCR to the PCR reads. The repertoire holds about 580,000 distinct CDR3 sequences, with roughly 27% as singletons. Study-level results: Where alpha-beta T cells came from about two months after transplant was reportedly several hundred expanded graft clones. One year after transplant, T-cell counts and diversity came mostly from newly produced T cells.

The ends were cut back, 6 bases at V and 5 bases at J, with 7 bases in the middle. Looked up from germline, CDR1 is MNHEY and CDR2 is SVGEGT. The CDR3 is 11 amino acids. Specimen: PBMCs, collected before TCRalphabeta/CD19-depleted stem cell transplant. The origin of this receptor is a boy less than two years old with Wiskott-Aldrich syndrome, due to receive a stem cell transplant. J is TRBJ2-5 and V is TRBV6-2 or TRBV6-3; D is unresolved. The CDR3 coding sequence is TGTGCCAGCAGAGGGATGGAGACCCAGTACTTC. Protein product: CASRGMETQYF.